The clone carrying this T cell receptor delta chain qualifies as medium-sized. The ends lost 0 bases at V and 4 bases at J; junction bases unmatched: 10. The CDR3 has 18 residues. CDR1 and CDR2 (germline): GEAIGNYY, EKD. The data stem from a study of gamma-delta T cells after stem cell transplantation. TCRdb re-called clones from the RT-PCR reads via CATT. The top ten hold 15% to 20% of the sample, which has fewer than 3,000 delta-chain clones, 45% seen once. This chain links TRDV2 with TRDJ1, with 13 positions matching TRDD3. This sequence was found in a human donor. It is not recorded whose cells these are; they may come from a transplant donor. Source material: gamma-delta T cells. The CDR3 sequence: CACDTLVLGDTPLDKLIF. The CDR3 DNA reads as TGTGCCTGTGACACCCTAGTACTGGGGGATACGCCGCTCGATAAACTCATCTTT.